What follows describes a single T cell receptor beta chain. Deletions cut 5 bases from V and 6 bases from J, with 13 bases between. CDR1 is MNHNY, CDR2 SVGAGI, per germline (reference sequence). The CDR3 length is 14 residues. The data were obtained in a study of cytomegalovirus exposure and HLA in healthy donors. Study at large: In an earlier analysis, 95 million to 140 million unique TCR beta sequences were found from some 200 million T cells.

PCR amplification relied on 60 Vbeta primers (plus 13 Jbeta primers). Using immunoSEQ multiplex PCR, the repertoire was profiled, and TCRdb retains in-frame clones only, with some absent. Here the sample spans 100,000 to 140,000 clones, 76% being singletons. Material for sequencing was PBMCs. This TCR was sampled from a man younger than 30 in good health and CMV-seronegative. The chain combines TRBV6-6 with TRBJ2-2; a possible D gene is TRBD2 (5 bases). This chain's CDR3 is CASSTPPGAGELFF. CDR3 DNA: TGTGCCAGCAGTACCCCGCCCGGGGCCGGGGAGCTGTTTTTT.